This TCR beta chain stems from a study of circulating and synovial CD4+ cells in juvenile arthritis. Study-wide points: Diversity here was lower than in bulk blood CD4 cells. CPL and bulk CD4 samples differed at least tenfold in T cell genomes.

Patients with active juvenile idiopathic arthritis donated these samples. Details on this clone: Antigen unknown.

Assay: immunoSEQ multiplex PCR; the TCRdb copy retains only in-frame clones and omits some. This table has 25,000 to 35,000 clones, over 85% appearing once. Germline V gene lookup returns CDR1 MDHEN and CDR2 SYDVKM. The germline V and J ends were trimmed by 2 bases and 4 bases, with 5 bases remaining between them. The CDR3 consists of 12 residues. The clonotype was recovered from a human donor with juvenile idiopathic arthritis. V gene TRBV28 combines with J gene TRBJ2-5; D call uncertain. The sample was CD4+ T cells from blood. The CDR3 nucleotides read TGTGCCAGCAGTTTAAGCCGAGAGACCCAGTACTTC. Translating it yields CASSLSRETQYF.